This TCR beta chain was sequenced for a study of CD8 T cells in ankylosing spondylitis. Notes on the study in general: Earlier reports found some motif variants in synovial fluid and blood in reactive arthritis. One TCR beta motif, made up of 7 or 8 highly homologous variants, appeared characteristic of ankylosing spondylitis blood. From matched ankylosing spondylitis synovial fluid, disease-linked clones were reportedly recovered at significantly enriched levels.

Comments on this clonotype: Its target is not known.

V was clipped by 5 bases and J by 5 bases; unmatched bases: 8. The CDR3 extends over 15 amino acids. Scientists made TCR beta libraries using quantitative 5'-RACE with molecular barcodes. Each CDR3 protein gets one entry after TCRdb re-called the 5' RACE reads with MiXCR. The table has approximately 140,000 distinct CDR3 sequences, roughly 44% seen once. The receptor was derived from a male donor with ankylosing spondylitis. The chain couples TRBV12-3 or TRBV12-4 to TRBJ2-3, with 9 nucleotides matching TRBD2. Sample: synovial fluid, either unsorted or a sorted T cell fraction (not recorded which). CDR3: CASSGGTSRGDTQYF. The CDR3, as DNA: TGTGCCAGCAGTGGTGGGACTAGCAGGGGAGATACGCAGTATTTT.